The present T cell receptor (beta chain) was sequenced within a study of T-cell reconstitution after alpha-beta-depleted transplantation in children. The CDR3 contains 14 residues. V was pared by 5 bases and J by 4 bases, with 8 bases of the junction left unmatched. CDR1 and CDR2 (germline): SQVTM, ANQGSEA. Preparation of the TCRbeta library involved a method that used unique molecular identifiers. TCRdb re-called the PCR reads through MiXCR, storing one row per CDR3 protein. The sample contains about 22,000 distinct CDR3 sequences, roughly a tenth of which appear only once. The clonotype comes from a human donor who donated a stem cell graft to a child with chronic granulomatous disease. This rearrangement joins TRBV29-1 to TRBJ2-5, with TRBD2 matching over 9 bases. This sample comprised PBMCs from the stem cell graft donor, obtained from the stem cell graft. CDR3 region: CSVKKMGLAETQYF. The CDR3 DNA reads TGCAGCGTTAAGAAGATGGGACTAGCAGAGACCCAGTACTTC.